This T cell receptor (beta chain) came from a study of blood T cell repertoires in COVID-19. The wider study: Nucleic acid was either cDNA or gDNA, and it came from T cells, B-cell-depleted T cells, or PBMCs.

The CDR3 is 14 amino acids. Trimming pared 6 bases from V and 1 base from J, leaving 12 bases between. CDR1 is MGHRA, CDR2 YSYEKL, per germline. Donors were grouped by their self-reported clinical history. TCRdb's copy holds only in-frame clones and misses some; the assay was immunoSEQ multiplex PCR. The sample contains approximately 180,000 clones, 65% to 90% of which appear only once. The sequencing input was PBMCs or T cells enriched from blood (not recorded which). The rearrangement uses TRBV4-1 and TRBJ1-1, with a weak D call TRBD1 (6 bases). This receptor was taken from a man aged 50 or older who had recovered from COVID-19. The CDR3 DNA follows: TGCGCCAGCAGGATACAGGGAGCGAACACTGAAGCTTTCTTT. Amino acid sequence: CASRIQGANTEAFF.